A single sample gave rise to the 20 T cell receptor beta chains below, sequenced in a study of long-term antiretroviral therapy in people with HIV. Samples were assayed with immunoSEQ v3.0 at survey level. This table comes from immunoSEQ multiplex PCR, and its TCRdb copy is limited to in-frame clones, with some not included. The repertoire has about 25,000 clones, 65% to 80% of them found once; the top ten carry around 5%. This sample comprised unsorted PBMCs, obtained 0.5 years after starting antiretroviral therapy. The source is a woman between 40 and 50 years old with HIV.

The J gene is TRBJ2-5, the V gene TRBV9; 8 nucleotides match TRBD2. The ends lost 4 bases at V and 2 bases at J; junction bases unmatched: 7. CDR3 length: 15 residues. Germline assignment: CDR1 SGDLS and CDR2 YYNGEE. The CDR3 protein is CASSSSSGLQETQYF. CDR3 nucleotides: TGTGCCAGCAGCTCCTCTAGCGGGTTACAAGAGACCCAGTACTTC. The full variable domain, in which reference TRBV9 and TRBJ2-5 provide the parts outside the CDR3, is DSGVTQTPKHLITATGQRVTLRCSPRSGDLSVYWYQQSLDQGLQFLIQYYNGEERAKGNILERFSAQQFPDLHSELNLSSLELGDSALYFCASSSSSGLQETQYFGPGTRLLVL.

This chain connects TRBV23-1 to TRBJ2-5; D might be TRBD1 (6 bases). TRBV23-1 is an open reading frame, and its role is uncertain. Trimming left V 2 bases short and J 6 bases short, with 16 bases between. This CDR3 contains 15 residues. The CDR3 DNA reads TGCGCCAGCAGTCAACCCGACAGGTGCATTCAGACCCAGTACTTC. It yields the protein CASSQPDRCIQTQYF.

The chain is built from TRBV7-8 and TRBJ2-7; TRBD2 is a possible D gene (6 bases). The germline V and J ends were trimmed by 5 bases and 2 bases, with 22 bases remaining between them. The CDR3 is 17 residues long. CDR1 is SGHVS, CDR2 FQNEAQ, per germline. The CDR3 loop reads CASSPFRVGGRPYEQYF. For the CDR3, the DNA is TGTGCCAGCAGCCCCTTCCGGGTTGGGGGGAGGCCCTACGAGCAGTACTTC.

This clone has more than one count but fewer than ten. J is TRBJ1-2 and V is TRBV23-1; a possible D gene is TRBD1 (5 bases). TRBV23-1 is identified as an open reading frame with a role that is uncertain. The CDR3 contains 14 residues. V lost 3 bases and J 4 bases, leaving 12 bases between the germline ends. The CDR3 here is CASSQRGRSYGYTF. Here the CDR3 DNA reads TGCGCCAGCAGTCAGAGGGGACGGAGCTATGGCTACACCTTC.

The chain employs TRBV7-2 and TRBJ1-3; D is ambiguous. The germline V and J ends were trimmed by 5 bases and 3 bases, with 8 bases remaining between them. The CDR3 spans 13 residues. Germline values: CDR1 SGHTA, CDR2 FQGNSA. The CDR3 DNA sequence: TGTGCCAGCAGCCTCTCCATTGGAAACACCATATATTTT. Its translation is CASSLSIGNTIYF.

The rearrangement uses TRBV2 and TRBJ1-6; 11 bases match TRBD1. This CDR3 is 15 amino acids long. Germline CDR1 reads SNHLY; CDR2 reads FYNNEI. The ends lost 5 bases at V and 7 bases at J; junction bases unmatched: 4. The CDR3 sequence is CASSPGQGANSPLHF. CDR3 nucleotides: TGTGCCAGCAGTCCAGGACAGGGGGCGAATTCACCCCTCCACTTT.

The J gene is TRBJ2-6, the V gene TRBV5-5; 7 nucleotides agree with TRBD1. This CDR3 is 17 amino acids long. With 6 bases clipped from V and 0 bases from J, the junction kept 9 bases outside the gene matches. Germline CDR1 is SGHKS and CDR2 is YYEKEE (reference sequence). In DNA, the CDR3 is TGTGCCAGCACCGGGACAGCTACCAGCTCTGGGGCCAACGTCCTGACTTTC. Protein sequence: CASTGTATSSGANVLTF.

The CDR3 is CSASQETQYF. CDR3 sequence (DNA): TGCAGTGCTAGCCAAGAGACCCAGTACTTC. The chain couples TRBV20-1 to TRBJ2-5; D is ambiguous. Germline V lookup: CDR1 DFQATT, CDR2 SNEGSKA (reference sequence). V was pared by 3 bases and J by 1 base, with 0 bases between. This CDR3 spans 10 amino acids.

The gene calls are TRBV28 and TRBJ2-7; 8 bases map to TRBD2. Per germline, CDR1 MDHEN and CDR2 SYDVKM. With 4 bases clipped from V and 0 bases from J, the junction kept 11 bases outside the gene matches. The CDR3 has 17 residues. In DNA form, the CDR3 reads TGTGCCAGCAGTTCCATGACCCGGGGGGGGACCTCCTACGAGCAGTACTTC. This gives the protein CASSSMTRGGTSYEQYF. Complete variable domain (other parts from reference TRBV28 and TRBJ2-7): DVKVTQSSRYLVKRTGEKVFLECVQDMDHENMFWYRQDPGLGLRLIYFSYDVKMKEKGDIPEGYSVSREKKERFSLILESASTNQTSMYLCASSSMTRGGTSYEQYFGPGTRLTVT.

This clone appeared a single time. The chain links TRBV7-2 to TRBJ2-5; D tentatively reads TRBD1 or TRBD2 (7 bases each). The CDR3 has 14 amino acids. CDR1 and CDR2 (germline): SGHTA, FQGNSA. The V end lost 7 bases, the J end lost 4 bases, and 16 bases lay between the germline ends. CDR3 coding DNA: TGTGCCAGCAACAGGGGAGGGGGGCTAGAGACCCAGTACTTC. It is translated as CASNRGGGLETQYF.

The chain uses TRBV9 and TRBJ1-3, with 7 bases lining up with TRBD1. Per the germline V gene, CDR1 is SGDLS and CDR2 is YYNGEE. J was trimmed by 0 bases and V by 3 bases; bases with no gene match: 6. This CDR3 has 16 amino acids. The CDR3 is CASSGRDRSSGNTIYF. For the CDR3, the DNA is TGTGCCAGCAGCGGCCGGGACAGATCCTCTGGAAACACCATATATTTT.

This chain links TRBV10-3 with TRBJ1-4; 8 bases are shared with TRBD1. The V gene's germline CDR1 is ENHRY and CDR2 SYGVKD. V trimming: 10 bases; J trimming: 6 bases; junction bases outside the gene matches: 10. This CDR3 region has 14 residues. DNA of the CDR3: TGTGCCACGAGGCCGACAGGGGATCATGAAAAACTGTTTTTT. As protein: CATRPTGDHEKLFF.

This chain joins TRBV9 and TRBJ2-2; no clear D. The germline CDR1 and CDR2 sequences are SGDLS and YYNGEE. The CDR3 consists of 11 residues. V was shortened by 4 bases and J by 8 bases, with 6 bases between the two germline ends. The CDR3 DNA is TGTGCCAGCAGCAAAGGAGGGGAGCTGTTTTTT. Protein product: CASSKGGELFF.

The CDR3: CASSAGSESTEAFF. CDR3 DNA: TGTGCCAGCAGCGCAGGGTCTGAGAGCACTGAAGCTTTCTTT. The chain couples TRBV7-2 to TRBJ1-1; D may be TRBD1 (5 bases). Trimming stripped 5 bases from V and 4 bases from J, with 14 bases between. The CDR3 covers 14 residues. Germline V gene data show CDR1 as SGHTA and CDR2 as FQGNSA.

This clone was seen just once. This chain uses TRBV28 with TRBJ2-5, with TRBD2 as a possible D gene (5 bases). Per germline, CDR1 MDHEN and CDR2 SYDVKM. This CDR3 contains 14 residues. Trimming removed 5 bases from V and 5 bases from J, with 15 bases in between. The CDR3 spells CASSADPGGETQYF. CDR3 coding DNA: TGTGCCAGCAGTGCGGACCCTGGCGGGGAGACCCAGTACTTC.

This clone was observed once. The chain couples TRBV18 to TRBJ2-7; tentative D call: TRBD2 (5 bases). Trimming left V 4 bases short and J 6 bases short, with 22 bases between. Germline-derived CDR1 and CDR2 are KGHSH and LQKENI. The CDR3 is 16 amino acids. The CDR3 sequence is CASSQGRGLLLGEQYF. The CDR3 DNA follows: TGTGCCAGCTCACAGGGCCGAGGACTCCTCCTCGGCGAGCAGTACTTC.

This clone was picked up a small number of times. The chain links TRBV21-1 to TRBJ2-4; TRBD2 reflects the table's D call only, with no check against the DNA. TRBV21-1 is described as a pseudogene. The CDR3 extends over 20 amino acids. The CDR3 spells CASSPSLTSGGRLAKNIQYF. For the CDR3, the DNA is TGTGCCAGCAGCCCCTCACTGACTAGCGGGGGACGACTAGCCAAAAACATTCAGTACTTC.

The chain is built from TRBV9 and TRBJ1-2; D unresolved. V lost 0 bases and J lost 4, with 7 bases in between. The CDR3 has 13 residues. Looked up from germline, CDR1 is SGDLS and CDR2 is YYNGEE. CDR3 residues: CASSVGTGYGYTF. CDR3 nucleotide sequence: TGTGCCAGCAGCGTAGGGACTGGCTATGGCTACACCTTC.

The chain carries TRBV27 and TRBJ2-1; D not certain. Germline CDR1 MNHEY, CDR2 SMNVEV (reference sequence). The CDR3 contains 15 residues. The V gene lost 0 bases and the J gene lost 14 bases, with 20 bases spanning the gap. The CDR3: CASSLSPPEIPIKFF. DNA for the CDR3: TGTGCCAGCAGTTTATCCCCCCCTGAAATCCCCATCAAGTTCTTC.

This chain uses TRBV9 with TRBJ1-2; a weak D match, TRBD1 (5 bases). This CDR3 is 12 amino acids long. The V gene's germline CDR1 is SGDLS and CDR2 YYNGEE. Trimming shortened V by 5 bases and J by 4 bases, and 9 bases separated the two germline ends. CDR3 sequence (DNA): TGTGCCAGCAGTGACAGTTTCTATGGCTACACCTTC. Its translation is CASSDSFYGYTF.